This T cell receptor (beta chain) was captured in a study of blood T cell repertoires in COVID-19. The table came from immunoSEQ multiplex PCR; TCRdb's copy has only in-frame clones and leaves some out. This table holds under 200,000 clones, about nine tenths found once. Germline V lookup: CDR1 MNHEY, CDR2 SMNVEV (reference sequence). V lost 3 bases and J lost 5, with 10 bases in between. The CDR3 sequence is 13 residues long. On this clone itself: The same CDR3 arises from other DNA sequences in this sample as well.

Input material: peripheral blood. The chain couples TRBV27 to TRBJ2-5; a weak D match, TRBD2 (5 bases). This clonotype was obtained from a man between 60 and 70 years old with acute or convalescent COVID-19. The CDR3 loop reads CASSFRGRETQYF. The CDR3 coding sequence is TGTGCCAGCAGTTTTCGGGGTAGGGAGACCCAGTACTTC.